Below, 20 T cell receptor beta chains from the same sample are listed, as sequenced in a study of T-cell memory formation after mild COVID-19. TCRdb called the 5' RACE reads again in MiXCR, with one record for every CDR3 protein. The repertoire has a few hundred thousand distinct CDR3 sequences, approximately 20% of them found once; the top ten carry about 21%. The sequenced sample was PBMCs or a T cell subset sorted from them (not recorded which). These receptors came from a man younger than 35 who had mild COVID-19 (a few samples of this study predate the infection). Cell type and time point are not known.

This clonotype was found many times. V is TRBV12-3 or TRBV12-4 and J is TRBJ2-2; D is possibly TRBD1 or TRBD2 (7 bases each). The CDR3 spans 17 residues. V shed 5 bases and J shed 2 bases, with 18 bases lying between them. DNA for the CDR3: TGTGCCAGCAGTCCCTCAGGGGGGGAGATCAACACCGGGGAGCTGTTTTTT. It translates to CASSPSGGEINTGELFF.

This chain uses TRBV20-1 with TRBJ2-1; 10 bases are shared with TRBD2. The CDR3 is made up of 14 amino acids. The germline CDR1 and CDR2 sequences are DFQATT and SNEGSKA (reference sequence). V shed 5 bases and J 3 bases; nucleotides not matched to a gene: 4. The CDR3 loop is CSAFLAGVYNEQFF. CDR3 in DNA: TGCAGTGCTTTTCTAGCGGGGGTCTACAATGAGCAGTTCTTC.

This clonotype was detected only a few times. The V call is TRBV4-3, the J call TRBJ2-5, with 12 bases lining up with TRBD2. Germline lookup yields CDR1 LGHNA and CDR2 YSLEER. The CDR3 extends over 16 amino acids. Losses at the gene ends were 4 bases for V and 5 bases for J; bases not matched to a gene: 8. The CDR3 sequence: CASSPSSGGAWETQYF. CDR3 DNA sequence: TGCGCCAGCAGCCCCTCTAGCGGGGGGGCCTGGGAGACCCAGTACTTC.

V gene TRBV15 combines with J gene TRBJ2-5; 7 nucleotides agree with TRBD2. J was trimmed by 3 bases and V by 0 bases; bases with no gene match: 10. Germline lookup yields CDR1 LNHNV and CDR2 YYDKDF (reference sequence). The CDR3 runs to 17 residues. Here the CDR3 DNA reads TGTGCCACCAGCAGAGATTGGGCTAGCGGAGCCAAAGAGACCCAGTACTTC. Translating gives CATSRDWASGAKETQYF.

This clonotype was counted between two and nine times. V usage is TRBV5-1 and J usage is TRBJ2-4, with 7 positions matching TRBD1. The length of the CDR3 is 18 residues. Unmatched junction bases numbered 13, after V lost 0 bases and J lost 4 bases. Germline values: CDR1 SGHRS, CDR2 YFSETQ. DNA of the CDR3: TGCGCCAGCAGCTTGGTTCCTTACCAGGGGGAATCAAAAAACATTCAGTACTTC. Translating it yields CASSLVPYQGESKNIQYF.

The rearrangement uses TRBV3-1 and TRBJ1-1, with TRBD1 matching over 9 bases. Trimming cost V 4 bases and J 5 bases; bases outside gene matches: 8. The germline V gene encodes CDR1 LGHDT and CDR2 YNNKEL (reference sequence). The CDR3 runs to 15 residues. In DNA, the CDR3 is TGTGCCAGCAGCCCGTGGACAGGGGAGGAAACTGAAGCTTTCTTT. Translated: CASSPWTGEETEAFF.

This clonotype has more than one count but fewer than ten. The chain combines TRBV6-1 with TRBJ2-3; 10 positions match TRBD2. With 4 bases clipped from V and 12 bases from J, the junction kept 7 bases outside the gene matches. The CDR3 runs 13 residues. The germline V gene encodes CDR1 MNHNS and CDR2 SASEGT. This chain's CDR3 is CASSGVLAGGQYF. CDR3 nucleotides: TGTGCCAGCAGTGGCGTATTAGCGGGGGGACAGTATTTT.

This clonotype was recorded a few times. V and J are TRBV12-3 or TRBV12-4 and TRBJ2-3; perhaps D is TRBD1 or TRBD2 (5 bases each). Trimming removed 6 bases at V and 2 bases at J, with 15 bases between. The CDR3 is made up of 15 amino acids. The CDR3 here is CASSPGTGYTDTQYF. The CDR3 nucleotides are TGTGCCAGCAGCCCGGGGACGGGATACACAGATACGCAGTATTTT.

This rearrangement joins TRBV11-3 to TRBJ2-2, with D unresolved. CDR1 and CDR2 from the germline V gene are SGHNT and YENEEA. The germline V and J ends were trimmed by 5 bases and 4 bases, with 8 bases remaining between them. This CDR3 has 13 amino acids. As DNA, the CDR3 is TGTGCCAGCAGCAGGGTAGTCACCGGGGAGCTGTTTTTT. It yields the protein CASSRVVTGELFF. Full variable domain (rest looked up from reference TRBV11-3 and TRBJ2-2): EAGVVQSPRYKIIEKKQPVAFWCNPISGHNTLYWYLQNLGQGPELLIRYENEEAVDDSQLPKDRFSAERLKGVDSTLKIQPAELGDSAVYLCASSRVVTGELFFGEGSRLTVL.

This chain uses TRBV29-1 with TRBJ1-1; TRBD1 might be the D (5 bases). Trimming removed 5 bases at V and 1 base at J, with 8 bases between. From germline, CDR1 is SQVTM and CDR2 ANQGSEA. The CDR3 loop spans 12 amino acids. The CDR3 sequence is CSVHGQNTEAFF. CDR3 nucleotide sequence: TGCAGCGTTCACGGACAGAACACTGAAGCTTTCTTT.

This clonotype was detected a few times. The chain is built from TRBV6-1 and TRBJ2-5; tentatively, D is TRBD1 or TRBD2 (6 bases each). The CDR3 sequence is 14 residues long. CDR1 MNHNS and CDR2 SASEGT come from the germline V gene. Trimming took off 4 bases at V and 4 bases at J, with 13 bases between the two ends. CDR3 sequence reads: CASSASRGAETQYF. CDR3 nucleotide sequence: TGTGCCAGCAGTGCGTCTAGGGGGGCAGAGACCCAGTACTTC.

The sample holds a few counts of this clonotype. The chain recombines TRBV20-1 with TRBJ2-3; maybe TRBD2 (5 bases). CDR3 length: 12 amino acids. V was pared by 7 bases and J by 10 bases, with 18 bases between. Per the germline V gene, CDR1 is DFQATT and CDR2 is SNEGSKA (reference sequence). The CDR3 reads CSVAPAGRAQYF. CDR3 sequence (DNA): TGCAGTGTGGCTCCGGCCGGGCGGGCGCAGTATTTT.

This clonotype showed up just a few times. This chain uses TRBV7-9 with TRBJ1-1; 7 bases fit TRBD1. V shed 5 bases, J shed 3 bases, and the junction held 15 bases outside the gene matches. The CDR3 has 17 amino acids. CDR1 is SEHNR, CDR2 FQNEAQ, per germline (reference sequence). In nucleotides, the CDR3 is TGTGCCAGCAGCGACATGGCAGGGGGTGCGGCGGACACTGAAGCTTTCTTT. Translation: CASSDMAGGAADTEAFF.

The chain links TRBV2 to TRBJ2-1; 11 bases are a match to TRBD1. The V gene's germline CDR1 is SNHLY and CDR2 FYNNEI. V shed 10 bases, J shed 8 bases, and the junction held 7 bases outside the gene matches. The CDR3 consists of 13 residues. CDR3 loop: CAIGQGAMDEQFF. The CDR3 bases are TGTGCCATTGGACAGGGGGCTATGGATGAGCAGTTCTTC.

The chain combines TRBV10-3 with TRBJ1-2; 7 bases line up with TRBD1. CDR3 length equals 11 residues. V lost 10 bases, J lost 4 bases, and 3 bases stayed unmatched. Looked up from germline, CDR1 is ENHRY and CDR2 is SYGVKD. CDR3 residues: CATWDSYGYTF. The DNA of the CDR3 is TGTGCCACCTGGGACAGCTATGGCTACACCTTC.

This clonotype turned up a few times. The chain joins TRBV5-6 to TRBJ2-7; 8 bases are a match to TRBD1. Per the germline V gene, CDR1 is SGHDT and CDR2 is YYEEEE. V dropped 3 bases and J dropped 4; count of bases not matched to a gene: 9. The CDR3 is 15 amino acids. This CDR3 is CASSSRDRRFYEQYF. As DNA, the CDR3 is TGTGCCAGCAGCTCGAGGGACAGGCGGTTTTACGAGCAGTACTTC. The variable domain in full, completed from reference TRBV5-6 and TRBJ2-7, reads DAGVTQSPTHLIKTRGQQVTLRCSPKSGHDTVSWYQQALGQGPQFIFQYYEEEERQRGNFPDRFSGHQFPNYSSELNVNALLLGDSALYLCASSSRDRRFYEQYFGPGTRLTVT.

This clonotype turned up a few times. CDR3 protein: CASSLTSGVLDTQYF. The CDR3 DNA is TGTGCCAGCAGCTTAACTAGCGGTGTGTTAGATACGCAGTATTTT. V is TRBV7-2 and J is TRBJ2-3, with TRBD2 matching 8 bases. The CDR3 is 15 residues long. CDR1 SGHTA and CDR2 FQGNSA come from the germline V gene. Losses at the gene ends were 2 bases for V and 5 bases for J; bases not matched to a gene: 6.

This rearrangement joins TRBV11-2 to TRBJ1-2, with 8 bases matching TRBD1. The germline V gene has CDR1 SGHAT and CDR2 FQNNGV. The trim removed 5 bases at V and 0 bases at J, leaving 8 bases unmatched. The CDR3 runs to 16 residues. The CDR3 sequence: CASSQRLTGANYGYTF. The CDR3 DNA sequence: TGTGCCAGCAGCCAGCGTCTGACAGGGGCTAACTATGGCTACACCTTC.

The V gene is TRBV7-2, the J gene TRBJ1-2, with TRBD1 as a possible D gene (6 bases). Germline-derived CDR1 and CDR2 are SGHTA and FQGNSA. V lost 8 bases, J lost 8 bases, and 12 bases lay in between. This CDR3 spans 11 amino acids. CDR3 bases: TGTGCCAGCCCAGGGGTGGGGGGCTACACCTTC. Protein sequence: CASPGVGGYTF. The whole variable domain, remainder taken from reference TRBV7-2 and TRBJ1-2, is GAGVSQSPSNKVTEKGKDVELRCDPISGHTALYWYRQSLGQGLEFLIYFQGNSAPDKSGLPSDRFSAERTGGSVSTLTIQRTQQEDSAVYLCASPGVGGYTFGSGTRLTVV.

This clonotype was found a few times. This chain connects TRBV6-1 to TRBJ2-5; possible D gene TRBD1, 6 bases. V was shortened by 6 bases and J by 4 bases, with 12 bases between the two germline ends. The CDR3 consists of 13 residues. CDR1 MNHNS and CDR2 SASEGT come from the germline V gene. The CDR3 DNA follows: TGTGCCAGCAGATCAGGACAGTCAGAGACCCAGTACTTC. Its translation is CASRSGQSETQYF.